A selection of T cell receptor beta chains follows, all from one sample in a study of immune evolution from preneoplasia to lung adenocarcinoma. Clones were read by immunoSEQ multiplex PCR, and TCRdb kept only the in-frame ones, dropping some. Altogether roughly 40,000 clones are present, 74% being singletons, with the ten largest covering about 5.7%. Sequencing was done on a sample of FFPE invasive lung adenocarcinoma tissue. The receptors derive from a person aged 55 to 69 with lung adenocarcinoma. CDR3s include the opening cysteine and the closing phenylalanine or tryptophan. A D gene is named only where the DNA matches it firmly. Some rows mark clone size as missing; the rest say once, few, many or name a class of expanded clone.

>TRBJ1-2|.|TRBD1|TRBV19
TGTGCCAGTGCGGACAGGGACCATGGCTACACCTTC
CASADRDHGYTF
>TRBJ2-5|.|TRBD2|TRBV5-6
TGTGCCAGCAGCTATTCGGGACTAGCGGGCCAAGAGACCCAGTACTTC
CASSYSGLAGQETQYF
>TRBJ1-1|few|.|TRBV6-1
TGTGCCAGCAGTGAACCGACGGACGGGAACACTGAAGCTTTCTTT
CASSEPTDGNTEAFF
>TRBJ2-1|.|TRBD2|TRBV28
TGTGCCAGCAGTTTAAGTGGACTAGCGAGATACAATGAGCAGTTCTTC
CASSLSGLARYNEQFF
>TRBJ2-2|.|TRBD1|TRBV9
TGTGCCAGCAGCGTAGCGACAGGGGCCCTCGCCGGGGAGCTGTTTTTT
CASSVATGALAGELFF
>TRBJ2-1|.|TRBD1|TRBV7-3
TGTGCCAGCAGCTCGTTGACAGGGGTCTCCGTCAAGCGGGAGCAGTTCTTC
CASSSLTGVSVKREQFF
>TRBJ2-1|few|.|TRBV5-6
TGTGCCAGCAGCCCGCGGGGAAGCTCCTACAATGAGCAGTTCTTC
CASSPRGSSYNEQFF
>TRBJ2-2|.|TRBD2|TRBV4-1
TGCGCCAGCAGCAGGACTAGCGGGAGTGGCGGGGAGCTGTTTTTT
CASSRTSGSGGELFF
>TRBJ2-3|few|TRBD2|TRBV9
TGTGCCAGCAGCGACACCGGGACTACCACAGATACGCAGTATTTT
CASSDTGTTTDTQYF
>TRBJ2-3|once|TRBD1|TRBV5-4
TGTGCCATTAGGACAGGGGGATATACAGATACGCAGTATTTT
CAIRTGGYTDTQYF
>TRBJ2-5|.|TRBD1|TRBV28
TGTGCCAGCACTAGGACAGGCGAATACCGAGAGACCCAGTACTTC
CASTRTGEYRETQYF
>TRBJ2-3|.|TRBD2|TRBV6-1
TGTGCCAGCAAGGGCGGGAGGGCGGGGGATACGCAGTATTTT
CASKGGRAGDTQYF
>TRBJ2-4|once|.|TRBV15
TGTGCCACCAGCAAGCGAACCTCAGGTACCAAAAACATTCAGTACTTC
CATSKRTSGTKNIQYF
>TRBJ2-3|.|.|TRBV18
TGTGCCAGCTCTACGAATACGCAGTATTTT
CASSTNTQYF
>TRBJ2-2|.|.|TRBV7-3
TGTGCCAGCAGCTTAAGGGCAGGGGGACTCACCGGGGAGCTGTTTTTT
CASSLRAGGLTGELFF
>TRBJ2-1|.|.|TRBV30
TGTGCCTGGAGTGTAAGTCTTTCCCGGCTCTTC
CAWSVSLSRLF
>TRBJ2-7|.|.|TRBV12-1
TGTGCCAGCAGCTTTCGGCGGCGGTGGACCTACGAGCAGTACTTC
CASSFRRRWTYEQYF
>TRBJ2-2|.|TRBD2|TRBV7-8
TGTGCCAGCAGCGCAAGACTAGCTGGCACCGGGGAGCTGTTTTTT
CASSARLAGTGELFF
>TRBJ2-7|.|TRBD2|TRBV5-4
TGTGCCAGCAGCTTGGATATCCGTAGCGGGTTCTCCTACGAGCAGTACTTC
CASSLDIRSGFSYEQYF
>TRBJ1-3|.|.|TRBV5-1
TGCGCCAGCAGTATTTCCAGTATCCAAAGCTCTGGAAACACCATATATTTT
CASSISSIQSSGNTIYF
>TRBJ1-4|.|.|TRBV7-2
TGTGCCAGCAGCTTAACGTCAACTAATGAAAAACTGTTTTTT
CASSLTSTNEKLFF
>TRBJ2-5|once|.|TRBV19
TGTGCCAGTAGGCAAGGAGAGACCCAGTACTTC
CASRQGETQYF
>TRBJ2-3|.|TRBD2|TRBV11-2
TGTGCCAGCAGCCCTGCGGCGGGAGGTACGCAGTATTTT
CASSPAAGGTQYF
>TRBJ1-5|.|.|TRBV5-1
TGCGCCAGCAGCCCCGGGACACCGAATCAGCCCCAGCATTTT
CASSPGTPNQPQHF
>TRBJ2-7|.|.|TRBV6-1
TGTGCCAGCAGTGAAACGATGGCGGTTTACTACGAGCAGTACTTC
CASSETMAVYYEQYF
>TRBJ2-5|.|TRBD1|TRBV11-1
TGTGCCAGCAGTAGGACGACCACAGGGGAAGAGACCCAGTACTTC
CASSRTTTGEETQYF
>TRBJ1-2|once|.|TRBV12-1
TGTGCCAGCAGCTTTGTAGGGGAGGTAGGCTATGGCTACACCTTC
CASSFVGEVGYGYTF
>TRBJ1-1|.|.|TRBV7-2
TGTGCCAGCAGCTTAGTGAGGGTTGGGTCGGCTGAAGCTTTCTTT
CASSLVRVGSAEAFF
>TRBJ2-7|.|.|TRBV7-2
TGTGCCAGCAGCGCATCAAGGGAGCAGTACTTC
CASSASREQYF
>TRBJ1-2|.|.|TRBV6-5
TGTGCCAGCAGTTACCCCCGGGCCTATGGCTACACCTTC
CASSYPRAYGYTF
>TRBJ2-2|.|.|TRBV7-9
TGTGCCAGCAGCTTCGCTAGCGCTCCCGGGGAGCTGTTTTTT
CASSFASAPGELFF
>TRBJ2-1|.|.|TRBV7-8
TGTGCCAGCAGCTTAGGGGCCTACTACAATGAGCAGTTCTTC
CASSLGAYYNEQFF
>TRBJ2-5|few|TRBD1|TRBV28
TGTGCCAGCAGGGATCGACAGGGACGAGAGACCCAGTACTTC
CASRDRQGRETQYF
>TRBJ2-2|.|TRBD2|TRBV6-1
TGTGCCAGCGGGAGGGCCGTTGTCACCGGGGAGCTGTTTTTT
CASGRAVVTGELFF
>TRBJ1-4|.|.|TRBV28
TGTGCCAGCAGTTCCCCTCCTGGTTTTAATGAAAAACTGTTTTTT
CASSSPPGFNEKLFF
>TRBJ1-4|.|TRBD1|TRBV5-1
TGCGCCAGCAGCGACGGAAGCAGGGGGAGTTATTTCGAAAAACTGTTTTTT
CASSDGSRGSYFEKLFF
>TRBJ1-2|.|TRBD1|TRBV6-6
TGTGCCAGCCAGACAGGGAACTATGGCTACACCTTC
CASQTGNYGYTF
>TRBJ2-7|.|TRBD2|TRBV5-1
TGCGCCAGCAGGGACGGACTAGCGGGAGGGCCCAACGAGCAGTACTTC
CASRDGLAGGPNEQYF
>TRBJ2-7|few|TRBD1|TRBV28
TGTGCCAGCAGTTTAAGGGGGCCCAACGGGTACGAGCAGTACTTC
CASSLRGPNGYEQYF
>TRBJ2-4|.|.|TRBV7-2
TGTGCCAGCAGCTTAAGTTCGGGGGGCTCCAAAAACATTCAGTACTTC
CASSLSSGGSKNIQYF
>TRBJ2-3|.|TRBD2|TRBV9
TGTGCCAGCAGCATTAGCGGGAGAGGGCGTCAGGATACGCAGTATTTT
CASSISGRGRQDTQYF
>TRBJ2-7|.|TRBD2|TRBV2
TGTGCCAGCAGCCAGAGCGGGAGGGCCGACGAGCAGTACTTC
CASSQSGRADEQYF
>TRBJ2-2|few|.|TRBV29-1
TGCAGCGTTAATAGCGCGGCCGGGGAGCTGTTTTTT
CSVNSAAGELFF
>TRBJ2-1|once|.|TRBV19
TGTGCCAGTAGGGCCAACTCCCCGGGGAATGAGCAGTTCTTC
CASRANSPGNEQFF
>TRBJ2-2|.|.|TRBV5-4
TGTGCCAGCAGCTTCGGGGGAACCGGGGAGCTGTTTTTT
CASSFGGTGELFF
>TRBJ1-2|few|.|TRBV9
TGTGCCAGCAGCCCACGGACTAAAAACTATGGCTACACCTTC
CASSPRTKNYGYTF
>TRBJ1-4|.|.|TRBV5-4
TGTGCCAGCAGCACAAGGCTGGGTTATGAGAATGAAAAACTGTTTTTT
CASSTRLGYENEKLFF
>TRBJ2-1|.|.|TRBV5-6
TGTGCCAGCAGCTTTGGGGGGAACGAGCAGTTCTTC
CASSFGGNEQFF
>TRBJ2-5|.|TRBD2|TRBV11-2
TGTGCCAGCAGCCTAACCTCGGGGGGGGAAGAGACCCAGTACTTC
CASSLTSGGEETQYF
>TRBJ2-5|.|TRBD1|TRBV11-3
TGTGCCAGCAGCTCGGGACAGCAAGAGACCCAGTACTTC
CASSSGQQETQYF
>TRBJ1-2|.|.|TRBV20-1
TGCAGTGCTAGAGTTAACTATGGCTACACCTTC
CSARVNYGYTF
>TRBJ2-7|.|.|TRBV28
TGTGCCAGCAGCTTAAGTGTGGGGACGGCCTCCTACGAGCAGTACTTC
CASSLSVGTASYEQYF
>TRBJ2-2|once|.|TRBV28
TGTGCCAGCAGTTTGTCGGGGGGCCACACCGGGGAGCTGTTTTTT
CASSLSGGHTGELFF
>TRBJ1-5|few|.|TRBV27
TGTGCCAGCAGTTCCAAGCTAGAGTTGGGGCAGCCCCAGCATTTT
CASSSKLELGQPQHF
>TRBJ1-4|.|.|TRBV7-9
TGTGCCAGCGGGGGTGAAAAACTGTTTTTT
CASGGEKLFF
>TRBJ2-7|.|.|TRBV6-1
TGTGCCAGCAGTGGGGGGGCGAGCTCCTACGAGCAGTACTTC
CASSGGASSYEQYF
>TRBJ2-1|medium-sized|TRBD2|TRBV6-1
TGTGCCAGCAGTGAATCGGGGGGGGATTACAATGAGCAGTTCTTC
CASSESGGDYNEQFF
>TRBJ2-1|.|.|TRBV28
TGTGCCAGCAGTTTTATGGGAGGCCGATCCTACAATGAGCAGTTCTTC
CASSFMGGRSYNEQFF
>TRBJ2-7|.|TRBD2|TRBV28
TGTGCCAGCAGAACCGGGACTAGCGTCTACGAGCAGTACTTC
CASRTGTSVYEQYF
>TRBJ2-1|.|.|TRBV30
TGTGCCTCGACAGGAAACGGGAATGAGCAGTTCTTC
CASTGNGNEQFF